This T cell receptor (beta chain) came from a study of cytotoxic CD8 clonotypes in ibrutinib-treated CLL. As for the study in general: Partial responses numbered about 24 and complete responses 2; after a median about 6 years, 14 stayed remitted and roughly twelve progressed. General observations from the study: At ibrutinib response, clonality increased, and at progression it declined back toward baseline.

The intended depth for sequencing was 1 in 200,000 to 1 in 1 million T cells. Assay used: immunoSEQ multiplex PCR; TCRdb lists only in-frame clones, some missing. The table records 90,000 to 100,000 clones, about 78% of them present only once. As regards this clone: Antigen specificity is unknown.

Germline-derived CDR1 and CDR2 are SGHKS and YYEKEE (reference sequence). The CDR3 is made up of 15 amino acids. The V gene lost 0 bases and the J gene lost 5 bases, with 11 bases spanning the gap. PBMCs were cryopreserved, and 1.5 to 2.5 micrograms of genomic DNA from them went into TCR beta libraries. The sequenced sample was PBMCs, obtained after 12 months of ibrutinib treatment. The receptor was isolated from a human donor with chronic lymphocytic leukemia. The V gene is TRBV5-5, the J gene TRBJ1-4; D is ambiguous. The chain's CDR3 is CASSLEGGPNEKLFF. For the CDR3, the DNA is TGTGCCAGCAGCTTGGAGGGCGGACCAAATGAAAAACTGTTTTTT. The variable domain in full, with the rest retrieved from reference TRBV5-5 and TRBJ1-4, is DAGVTQSPTHLIKTRGQQVTLRCSPISGHKSVSWYQQVLGQGPQFIFQYYEKEERGRGNFPDRFSARQFPNYSSELNVNALLLGDSALYLCASSLEGGPNEKLFFGSGTQLSVL.